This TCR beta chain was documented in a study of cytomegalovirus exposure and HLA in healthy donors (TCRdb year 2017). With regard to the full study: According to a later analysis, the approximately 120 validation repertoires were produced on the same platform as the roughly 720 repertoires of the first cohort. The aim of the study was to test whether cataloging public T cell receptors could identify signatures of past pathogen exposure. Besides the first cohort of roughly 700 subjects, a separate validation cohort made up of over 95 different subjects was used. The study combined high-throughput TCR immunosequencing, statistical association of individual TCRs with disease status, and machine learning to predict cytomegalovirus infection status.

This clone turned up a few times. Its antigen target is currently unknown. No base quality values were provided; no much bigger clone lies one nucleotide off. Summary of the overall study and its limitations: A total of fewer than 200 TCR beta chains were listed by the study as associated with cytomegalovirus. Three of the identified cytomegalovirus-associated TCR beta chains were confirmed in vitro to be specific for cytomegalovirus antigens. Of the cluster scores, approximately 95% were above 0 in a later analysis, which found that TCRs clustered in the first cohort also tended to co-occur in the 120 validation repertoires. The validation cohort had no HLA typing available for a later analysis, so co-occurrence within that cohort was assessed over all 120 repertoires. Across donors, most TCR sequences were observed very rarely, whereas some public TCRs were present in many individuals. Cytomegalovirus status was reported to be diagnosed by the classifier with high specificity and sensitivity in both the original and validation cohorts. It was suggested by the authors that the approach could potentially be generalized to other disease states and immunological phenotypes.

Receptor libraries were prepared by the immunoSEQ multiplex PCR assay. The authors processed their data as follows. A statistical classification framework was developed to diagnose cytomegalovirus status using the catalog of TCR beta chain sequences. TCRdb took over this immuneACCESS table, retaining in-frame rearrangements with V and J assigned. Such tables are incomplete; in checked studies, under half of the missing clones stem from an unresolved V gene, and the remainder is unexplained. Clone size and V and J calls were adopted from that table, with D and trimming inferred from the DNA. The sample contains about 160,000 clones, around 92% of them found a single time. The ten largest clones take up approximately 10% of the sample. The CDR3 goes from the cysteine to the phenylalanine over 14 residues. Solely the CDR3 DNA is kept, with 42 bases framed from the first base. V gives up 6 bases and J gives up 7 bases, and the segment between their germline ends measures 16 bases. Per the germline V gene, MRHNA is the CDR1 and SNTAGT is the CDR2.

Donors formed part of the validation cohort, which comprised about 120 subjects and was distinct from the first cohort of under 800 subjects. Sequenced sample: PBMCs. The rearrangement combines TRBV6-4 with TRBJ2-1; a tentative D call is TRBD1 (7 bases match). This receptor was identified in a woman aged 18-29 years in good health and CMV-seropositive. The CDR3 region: CASSRGTERNEQFF. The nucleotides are TGTGCCAGCAGCAGGGGGACTGAGCGGAATGAGCAGTTCTTC.